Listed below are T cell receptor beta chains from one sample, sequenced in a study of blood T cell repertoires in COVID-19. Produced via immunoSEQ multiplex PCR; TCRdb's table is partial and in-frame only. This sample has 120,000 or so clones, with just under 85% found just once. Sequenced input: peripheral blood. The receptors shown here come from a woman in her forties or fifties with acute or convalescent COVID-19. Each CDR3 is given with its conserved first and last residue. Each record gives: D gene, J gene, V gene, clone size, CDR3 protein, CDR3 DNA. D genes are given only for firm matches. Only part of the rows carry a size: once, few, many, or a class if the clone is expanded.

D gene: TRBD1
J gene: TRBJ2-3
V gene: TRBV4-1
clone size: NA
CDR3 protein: CASSQQGVGDTQYF
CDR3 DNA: TGCGCCAGCAGCCAACAGGGGGTAGGAGATACGCAGTATTTT

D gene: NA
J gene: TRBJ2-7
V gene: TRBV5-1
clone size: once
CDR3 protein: CASSLYEQYF
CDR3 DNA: TGCGCCAGCAGTCTTTACGAGCAGTACTTC

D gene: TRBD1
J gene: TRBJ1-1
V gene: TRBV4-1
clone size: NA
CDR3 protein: CASRRTGMNTEAFF
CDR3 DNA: TGCGCCAGCAGAAGGACAGGAATGAACACTGAAGCTTTCTTT

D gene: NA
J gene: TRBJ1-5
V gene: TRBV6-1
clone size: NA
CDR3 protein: CASSDSGNQPQHF
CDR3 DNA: TGTGCCAGCAGTGACAGCGGCAATCAGCCCCAGCATTTT

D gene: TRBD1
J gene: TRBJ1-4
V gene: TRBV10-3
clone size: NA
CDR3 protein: CAISETGGKLFF
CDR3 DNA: TGTGCCATCAGTGAGACAGGGGGAAAACTGTTTTTT

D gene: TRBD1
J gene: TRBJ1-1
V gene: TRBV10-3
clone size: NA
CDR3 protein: CAIRDRVDTEAFF
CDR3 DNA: TGTGCCATCCGAGACAGGGTAGACACTGAAGCTTTCTTT

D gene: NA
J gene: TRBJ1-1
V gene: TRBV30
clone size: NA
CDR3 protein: CAWEGLKNTEAFF
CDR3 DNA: TGTGCCTGGGAGGGTCTTAAGAACACTGAAGCTTTCTTT

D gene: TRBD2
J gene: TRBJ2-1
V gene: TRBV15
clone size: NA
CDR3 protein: CATSSKTGTSGGRAFYEQFF
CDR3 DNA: TGTGCCACCAGCAGCAAAACCGGGACTAGCGGGGGGCGGGCGTTTTATGAGCAGTTCTTC

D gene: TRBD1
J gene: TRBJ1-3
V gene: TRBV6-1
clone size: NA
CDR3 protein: CASSETGKEYTIYF
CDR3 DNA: TGTGCCAGCAGTGAGACAGGGAAGGAGTACACCATATATTTT

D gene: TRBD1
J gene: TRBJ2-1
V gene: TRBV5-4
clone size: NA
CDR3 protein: CASSSTGTGGNEQFF
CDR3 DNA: TGTGCCAGCAGTAGTACCGGGACAGGGGGCAATGAGCAGTTCTTC

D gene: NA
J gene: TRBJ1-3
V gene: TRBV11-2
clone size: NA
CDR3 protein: CASSLDPAGNTIYF
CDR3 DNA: TGTGCCAGCAGCTTAGACCCCGCTGGAAACACCATATATTTT

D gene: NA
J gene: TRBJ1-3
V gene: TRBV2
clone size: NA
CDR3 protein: CASSGLGNTIYF
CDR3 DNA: TGTGCCAGCTCAGGGTTGGGAAACACCATATATTTT

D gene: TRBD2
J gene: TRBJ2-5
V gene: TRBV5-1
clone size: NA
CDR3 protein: CASSALAGGRGETQYF
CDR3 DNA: TGCGCCAGCAGCGCTTTAGCGGGGGGGCGAGGAGAGACCCAGTACTTC

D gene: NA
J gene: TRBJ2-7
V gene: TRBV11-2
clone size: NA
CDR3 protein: CASNFGTRGSYEQYF
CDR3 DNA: TGTGCCAGCAACTTCGGGACTCGTGGCTCCTACGAGCAGTACTTC

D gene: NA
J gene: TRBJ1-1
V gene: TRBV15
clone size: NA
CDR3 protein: CATSRDEMGLGAFF
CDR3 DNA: TGTGCCACCAGCAGAGATGAGATGGGACTAGGAGCTTTCTTT

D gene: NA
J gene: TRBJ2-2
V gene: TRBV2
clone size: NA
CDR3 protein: CASSEGGTPNTGELFF
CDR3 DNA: TGTGCCAGCAGTGAAGGAGGGACACCGAACACCGGGGAGCTGTTTTTT

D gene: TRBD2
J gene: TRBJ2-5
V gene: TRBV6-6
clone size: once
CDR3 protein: CASSPVAGGLGQETQYF
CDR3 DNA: TGTGCCAGCAGTCCCGTAGCGGGGGGGTTAGGACAAGAGACCCAGTACTTC

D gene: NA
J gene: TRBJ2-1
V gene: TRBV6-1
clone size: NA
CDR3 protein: CASSDPMTGQTGNEQFF
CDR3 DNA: TGTGCCAGCAGTGACCCTATGACAGGACAAACAGGCAATGAGCAGTTCTTC

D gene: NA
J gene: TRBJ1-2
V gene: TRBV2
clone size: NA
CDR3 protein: CASSEQGLNYGYTF
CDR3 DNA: TGTGCCAGCAGTGAACAGGGGTTAAACTATGGCTACACCTTC

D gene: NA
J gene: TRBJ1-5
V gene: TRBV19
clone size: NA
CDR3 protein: CASSIVGDTGNQPQHF
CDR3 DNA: TGTGCCAGTAGTATCGTCGGGGACACTGGCAATCAGCCCCAGCATTTT

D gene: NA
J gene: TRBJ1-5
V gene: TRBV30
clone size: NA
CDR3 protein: CAWSLEGASNQPQHF
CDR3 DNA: TGTGCCTGGAGTTTGGAAGGGGCAAGCAATCAGCCCCAGCATTTT

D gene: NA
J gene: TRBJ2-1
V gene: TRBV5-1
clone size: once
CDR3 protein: CASRGRGREFF
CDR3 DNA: TGCGCCAGCAGAGGGCGGGGAAGGGAGTTCTTC

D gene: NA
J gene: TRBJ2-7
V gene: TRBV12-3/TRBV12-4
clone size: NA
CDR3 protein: CASSRGRDYEQYF
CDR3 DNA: TGTGCCAGCAGTCGCGGGCGAGACTACGAGCAGTACTTC

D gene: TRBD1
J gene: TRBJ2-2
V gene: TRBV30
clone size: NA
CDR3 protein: CAWGQGNTGELFF
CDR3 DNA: TGTGCCTGGGGACAGGGGAACACCGGGGAGCTGTTTTTT

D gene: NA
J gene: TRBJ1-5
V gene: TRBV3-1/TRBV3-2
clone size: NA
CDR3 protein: CASSQDGGRNQPQHF
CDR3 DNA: TGTGCCAGCAGCCAAGATGGGGGCAGGAATCAGCCCCAGCATTTT

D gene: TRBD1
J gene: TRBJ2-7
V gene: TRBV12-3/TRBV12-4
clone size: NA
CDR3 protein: CASSGDRLNQYF
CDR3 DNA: TGTGCCAGCAGCGGGGACAGACTAAATCAGTACTTC

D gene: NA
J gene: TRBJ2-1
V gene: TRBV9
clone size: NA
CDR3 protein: CASSVVSGNEQFF
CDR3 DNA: TGTGCCAGCAGCGTAGTAAGCGGGAATGAGCAGTTCTTC

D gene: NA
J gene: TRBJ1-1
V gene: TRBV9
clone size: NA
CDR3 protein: CASTHGGTSNTEAFF
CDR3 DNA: TGTGCCAGCACCCACGGGGGGACCTCGAACACTGAAGCTTTCTTT

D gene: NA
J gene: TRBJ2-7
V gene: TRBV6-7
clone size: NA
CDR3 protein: CASTTGGGLSSYEQYF
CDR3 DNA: TGTGCCAGCACTACAGGGGGGGGACTTAGCTCCTACGAGCAGTACTTC

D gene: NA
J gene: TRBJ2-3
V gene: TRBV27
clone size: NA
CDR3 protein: CASSFTGQPTDTQYF
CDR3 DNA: TGTGCCAGCAGTTTTACTGGACAGCCCACAGATACGCAGTATTTT

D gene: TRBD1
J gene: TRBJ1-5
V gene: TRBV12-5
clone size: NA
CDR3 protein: CASGLGTGGRSNQPQHF
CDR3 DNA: TGTGCTAGTGGTTTAGGGACAGGGGGAAGGAGCAATCAGCCCCAGCATTTT

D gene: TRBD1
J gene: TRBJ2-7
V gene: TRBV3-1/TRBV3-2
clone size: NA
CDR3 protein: CASSQGGQGVTGQYF
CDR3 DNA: TGTGCCAGCAGCCAAGGGGGACAGGGGGTTACCGGGCAGTACTTC

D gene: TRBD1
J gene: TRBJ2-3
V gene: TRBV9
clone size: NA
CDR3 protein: CASSVLDRGDTQYF
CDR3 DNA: TGTGCCAGCAGCGTCCTAGACAGGGGGGATACGCAGTATTTT

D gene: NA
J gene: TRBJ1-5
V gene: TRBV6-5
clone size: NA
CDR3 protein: CASRQDSSNQPQHF
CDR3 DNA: TGTGCCAGCAGACAGGACAGTTCCAATCAGCCCCAGCATTTT

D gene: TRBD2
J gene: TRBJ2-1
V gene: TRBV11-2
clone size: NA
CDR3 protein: CASIRTSGRYNEQFF
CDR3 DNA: TGTGCCAGCATCCGGACTAGCGGGCGTTACAATGAGCAGTTCTTC

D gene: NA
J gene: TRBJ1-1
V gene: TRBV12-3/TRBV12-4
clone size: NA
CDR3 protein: CATQFTQNTEAFF
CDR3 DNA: TGTGCCACCCAGTTTACGCAGAACACTGAAGCTTTCTTT

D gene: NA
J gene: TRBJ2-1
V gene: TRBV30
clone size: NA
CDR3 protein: CAWTGGAREQFF
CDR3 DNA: TGTGCCTGGACTGGCGGAGCGAGGGAGCAGTTCTTC

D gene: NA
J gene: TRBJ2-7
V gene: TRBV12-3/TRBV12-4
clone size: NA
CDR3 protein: CASTTDSYEQYF
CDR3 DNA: TGTGCCAGCACGACTGATTCCTACGAGCAGTACTTC

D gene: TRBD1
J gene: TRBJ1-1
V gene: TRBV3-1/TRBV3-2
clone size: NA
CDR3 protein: CASSPPFTRTGRTEAFF
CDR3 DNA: TGTGCCAGCAGCCCCCCCTTTACTCGGACAGGGAGGACTGAAGCTTTCTTT

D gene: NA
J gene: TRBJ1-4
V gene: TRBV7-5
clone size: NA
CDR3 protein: CARSTQGGPNEKLFF
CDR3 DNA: TGTGCCAGAAGCACCCAGGGGGGACCTAATGAAAAACTGTTTTTT

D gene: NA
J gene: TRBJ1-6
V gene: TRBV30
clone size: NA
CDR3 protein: CACGGGDSYNSPLHF
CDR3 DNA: TGTGCCTGCGGGGGAGGAGACTCCTATAATTCACCCCTCCACTTT

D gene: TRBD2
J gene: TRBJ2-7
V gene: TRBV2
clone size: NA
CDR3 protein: CASSEAFGGGEQYF
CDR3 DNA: TGTGCCAGCAGTGAAGCATTTGGGGGGGGCGAGCAGTACTTC

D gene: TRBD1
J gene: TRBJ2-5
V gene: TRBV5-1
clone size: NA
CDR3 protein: CASSEQGAEETQYF
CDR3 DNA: TGCGCCAGCAGCGAACAGGGGGCCGAAGAGACCCAGTACTTC

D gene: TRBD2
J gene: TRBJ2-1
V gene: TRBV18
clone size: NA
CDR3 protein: CASSRERGVGDEQFF
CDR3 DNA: TGTGCCAGCTCACGAGAGCGGGGGGTAGGGGATGAGCAGTTCTTC